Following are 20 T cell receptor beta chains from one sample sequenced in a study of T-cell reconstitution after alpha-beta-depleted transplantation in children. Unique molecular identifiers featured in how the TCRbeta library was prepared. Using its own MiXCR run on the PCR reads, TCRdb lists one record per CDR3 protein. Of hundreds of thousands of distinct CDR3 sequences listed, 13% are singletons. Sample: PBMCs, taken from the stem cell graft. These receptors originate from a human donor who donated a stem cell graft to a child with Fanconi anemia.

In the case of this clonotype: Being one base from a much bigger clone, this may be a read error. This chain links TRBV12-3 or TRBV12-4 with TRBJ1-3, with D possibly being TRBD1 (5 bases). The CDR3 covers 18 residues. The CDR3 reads CTSSPYPSRGGSGNTIYF. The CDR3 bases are TGTACCAGCAGTCCTTACCCATCCCGGGGGGGCTCTGGAAACACCATATATTTT.

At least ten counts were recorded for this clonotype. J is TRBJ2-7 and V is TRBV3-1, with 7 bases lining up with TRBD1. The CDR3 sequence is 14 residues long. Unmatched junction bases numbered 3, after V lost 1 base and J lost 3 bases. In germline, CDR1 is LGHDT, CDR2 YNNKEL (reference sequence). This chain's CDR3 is CASSQGWDSYEQYV. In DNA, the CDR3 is TGTGCCAGCAGCCAAGGGTGGGACAGCTACGAGCAGTACGTC.

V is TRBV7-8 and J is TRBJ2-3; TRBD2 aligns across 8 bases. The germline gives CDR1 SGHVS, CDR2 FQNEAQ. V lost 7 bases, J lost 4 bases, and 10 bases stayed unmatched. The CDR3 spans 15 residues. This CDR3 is CASTTGGLGSDTQYF. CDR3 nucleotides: TGTGCCAGCACCACGGGGGGGTTGGGGTCAGATACGCAGTATTTT.

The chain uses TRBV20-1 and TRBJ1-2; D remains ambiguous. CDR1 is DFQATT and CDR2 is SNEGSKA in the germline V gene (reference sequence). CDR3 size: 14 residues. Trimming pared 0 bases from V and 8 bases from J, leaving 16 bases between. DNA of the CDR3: TGCAGTGCTAGAGATTATAGGGTAGAATCGGGCTACACCTTC. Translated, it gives CSARDYRVESGYTF.

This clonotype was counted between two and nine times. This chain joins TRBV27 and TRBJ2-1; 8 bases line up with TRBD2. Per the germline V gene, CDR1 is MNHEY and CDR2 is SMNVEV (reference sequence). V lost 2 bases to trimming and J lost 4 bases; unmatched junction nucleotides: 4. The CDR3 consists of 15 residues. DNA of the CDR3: TGTGCCAGCAGTTTAATAGCGGGGCCGTACAATGAGCAGTTCTTC. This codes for CASSLIAGPYNEQFF.

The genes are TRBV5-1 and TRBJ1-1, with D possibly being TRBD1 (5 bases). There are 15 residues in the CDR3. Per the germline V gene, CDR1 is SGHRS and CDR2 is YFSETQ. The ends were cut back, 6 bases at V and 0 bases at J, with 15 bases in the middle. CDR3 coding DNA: TGCGCCAGCAAAGCCCCGGGACGGCTGAACACTGAAGCTTTCTTT. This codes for CASKAPGRLNTEAFF.

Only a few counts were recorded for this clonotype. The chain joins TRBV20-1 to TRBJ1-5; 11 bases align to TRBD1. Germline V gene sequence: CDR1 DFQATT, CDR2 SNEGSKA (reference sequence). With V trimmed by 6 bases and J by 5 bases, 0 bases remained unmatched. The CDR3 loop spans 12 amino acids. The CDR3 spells CSAGQGDQPQHF. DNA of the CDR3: TGCAGTGCGGGACAGGGGGATCAGCCCCAGCATTTT.

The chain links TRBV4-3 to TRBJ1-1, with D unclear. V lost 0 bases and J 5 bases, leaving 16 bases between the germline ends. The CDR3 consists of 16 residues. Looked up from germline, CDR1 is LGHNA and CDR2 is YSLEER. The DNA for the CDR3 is TGCGCCAGCAGCCAAGATACGGAGTGGGCTGGTACTGAAGCTTTCTTT. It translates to CASSQDTEWAGTEAFF.

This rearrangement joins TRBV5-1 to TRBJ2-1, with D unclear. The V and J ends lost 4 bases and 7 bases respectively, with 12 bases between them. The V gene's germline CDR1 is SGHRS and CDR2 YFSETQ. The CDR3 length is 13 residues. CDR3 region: CASSPNTGNEQFF. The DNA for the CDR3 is TGCGCCAGCAGCCCCAACACGGGTAATGAGCAGTTCTTC.

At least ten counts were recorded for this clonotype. This chain's CDR3 is CASSYSRRTAVGYNEQFF. The DNA for the CDR3 is TGTGCCAGCAGTTACTCGAGACGGACCGCCGTGGGGTACAATGAGCAGTTCTTC. The chain links TRBV6-2 or TRBV6-3 to TRBJ2-1, with D hard to call. From germline, CDR1 is MNHEY and CDR2 SVGEGT. The CDR3 contains 18 residues. The germline V and J ends were trimmed by 0 bases and 4 bases, with 19 bases remaining between them.

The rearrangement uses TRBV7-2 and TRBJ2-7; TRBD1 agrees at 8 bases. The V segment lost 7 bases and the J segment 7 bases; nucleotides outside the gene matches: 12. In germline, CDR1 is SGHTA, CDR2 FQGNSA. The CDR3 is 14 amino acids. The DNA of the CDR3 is TGTGCCAGCACCGATTGGCAGGGGGCAGGGGAGCAGTACTTC. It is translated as CASTDWQGAGEQYF.

The CDR3 DNA reads TGCGCCAGCAGCGTCAGTCAGGGGATGAACACTGAAGCTTTCTTT. Protein: CASSVSQGMNTEAFF. V usage is TRBV4-3 and J usage is TRBJ1-1; D possibly corresponds to TRBD1 (6 bases). CDR3 length: 15 residues. Per germline, CDR1 LGHNA and CDR2 YSLEER. Trimming took 5 bases from V and 0 from J, leaving 13 bases between them.

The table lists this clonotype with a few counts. In DNA form, the CDR3 reads TGCGCCAGCAGCCAGGGACTAGCGGGGGACTACTCCTACGAGCAGTACTTC. This translates into CASSQGLAGDYSYEQYF. The rearrangement joins TRBV5-1 to TRBJ2-7, with 14 bases that match TRBD2. The V gene's germline CDR1 is SGHRS and CDR2 YFSETQ. The CDR3 length is 17 residues. With V trimmed by 4 bases and J by 0 bases, 6 bases remained unmatched.

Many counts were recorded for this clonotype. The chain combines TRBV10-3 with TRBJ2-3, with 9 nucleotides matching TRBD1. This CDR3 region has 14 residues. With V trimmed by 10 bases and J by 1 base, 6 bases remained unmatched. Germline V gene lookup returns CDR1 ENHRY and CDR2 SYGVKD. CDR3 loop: CATRTGGGTDTQYF. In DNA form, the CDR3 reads TGTGCCACCAGAACAGGGGGCGGCACAGATACGCAGTATTTT.

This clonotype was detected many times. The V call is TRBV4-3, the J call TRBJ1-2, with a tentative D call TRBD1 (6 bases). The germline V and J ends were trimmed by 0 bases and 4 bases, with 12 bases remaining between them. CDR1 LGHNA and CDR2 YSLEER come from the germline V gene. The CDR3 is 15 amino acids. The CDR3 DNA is TGCGCCAGCAGCCAAGATCGGGGAGGGGGCTATGGCTACACCTTC. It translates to CASSQDRGGGYGYTF.

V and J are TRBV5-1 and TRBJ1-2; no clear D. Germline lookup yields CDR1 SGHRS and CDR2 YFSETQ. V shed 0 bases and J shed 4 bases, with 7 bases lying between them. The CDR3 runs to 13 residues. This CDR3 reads CASSLDIGYGYTF. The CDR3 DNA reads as TGCGCCAGCAGCTTGGACATAGGCTATGGCTACACCTTC.

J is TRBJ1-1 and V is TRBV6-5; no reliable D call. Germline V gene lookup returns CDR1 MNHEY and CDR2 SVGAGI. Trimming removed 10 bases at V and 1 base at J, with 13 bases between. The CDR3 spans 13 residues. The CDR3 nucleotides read TGTGCCACCGAGTTCAGAGGGAACACTGAAGCTTTCTTT. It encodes CATEFRGNTEAFF.

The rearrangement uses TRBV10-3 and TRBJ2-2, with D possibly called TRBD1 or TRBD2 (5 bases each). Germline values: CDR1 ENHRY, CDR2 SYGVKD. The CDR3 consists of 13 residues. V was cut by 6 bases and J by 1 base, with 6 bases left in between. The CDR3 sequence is CAIRGENTGELFF. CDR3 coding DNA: TGTGCCATCAGGGGGGAGAACACCGGGGAGCTGTTTTTT.

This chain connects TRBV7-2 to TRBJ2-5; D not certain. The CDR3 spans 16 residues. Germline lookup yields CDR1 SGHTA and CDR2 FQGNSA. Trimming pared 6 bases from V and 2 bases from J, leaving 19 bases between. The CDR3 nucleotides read TGTGCCAGCAGTCTCAGCCCAGCGCCTTCTCAAGAGACCCAGTACTTC. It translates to CASSLSPAPSQETQYF.

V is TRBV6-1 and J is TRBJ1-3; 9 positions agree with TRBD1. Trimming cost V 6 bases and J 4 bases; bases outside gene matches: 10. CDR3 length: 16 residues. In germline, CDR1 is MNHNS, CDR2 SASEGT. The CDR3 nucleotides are TGTGCCAGCAGCCCATTACAGGGGGCTGGAGGAAACACCATATATTTT. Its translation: CASSPLQGAGGNTIYF.